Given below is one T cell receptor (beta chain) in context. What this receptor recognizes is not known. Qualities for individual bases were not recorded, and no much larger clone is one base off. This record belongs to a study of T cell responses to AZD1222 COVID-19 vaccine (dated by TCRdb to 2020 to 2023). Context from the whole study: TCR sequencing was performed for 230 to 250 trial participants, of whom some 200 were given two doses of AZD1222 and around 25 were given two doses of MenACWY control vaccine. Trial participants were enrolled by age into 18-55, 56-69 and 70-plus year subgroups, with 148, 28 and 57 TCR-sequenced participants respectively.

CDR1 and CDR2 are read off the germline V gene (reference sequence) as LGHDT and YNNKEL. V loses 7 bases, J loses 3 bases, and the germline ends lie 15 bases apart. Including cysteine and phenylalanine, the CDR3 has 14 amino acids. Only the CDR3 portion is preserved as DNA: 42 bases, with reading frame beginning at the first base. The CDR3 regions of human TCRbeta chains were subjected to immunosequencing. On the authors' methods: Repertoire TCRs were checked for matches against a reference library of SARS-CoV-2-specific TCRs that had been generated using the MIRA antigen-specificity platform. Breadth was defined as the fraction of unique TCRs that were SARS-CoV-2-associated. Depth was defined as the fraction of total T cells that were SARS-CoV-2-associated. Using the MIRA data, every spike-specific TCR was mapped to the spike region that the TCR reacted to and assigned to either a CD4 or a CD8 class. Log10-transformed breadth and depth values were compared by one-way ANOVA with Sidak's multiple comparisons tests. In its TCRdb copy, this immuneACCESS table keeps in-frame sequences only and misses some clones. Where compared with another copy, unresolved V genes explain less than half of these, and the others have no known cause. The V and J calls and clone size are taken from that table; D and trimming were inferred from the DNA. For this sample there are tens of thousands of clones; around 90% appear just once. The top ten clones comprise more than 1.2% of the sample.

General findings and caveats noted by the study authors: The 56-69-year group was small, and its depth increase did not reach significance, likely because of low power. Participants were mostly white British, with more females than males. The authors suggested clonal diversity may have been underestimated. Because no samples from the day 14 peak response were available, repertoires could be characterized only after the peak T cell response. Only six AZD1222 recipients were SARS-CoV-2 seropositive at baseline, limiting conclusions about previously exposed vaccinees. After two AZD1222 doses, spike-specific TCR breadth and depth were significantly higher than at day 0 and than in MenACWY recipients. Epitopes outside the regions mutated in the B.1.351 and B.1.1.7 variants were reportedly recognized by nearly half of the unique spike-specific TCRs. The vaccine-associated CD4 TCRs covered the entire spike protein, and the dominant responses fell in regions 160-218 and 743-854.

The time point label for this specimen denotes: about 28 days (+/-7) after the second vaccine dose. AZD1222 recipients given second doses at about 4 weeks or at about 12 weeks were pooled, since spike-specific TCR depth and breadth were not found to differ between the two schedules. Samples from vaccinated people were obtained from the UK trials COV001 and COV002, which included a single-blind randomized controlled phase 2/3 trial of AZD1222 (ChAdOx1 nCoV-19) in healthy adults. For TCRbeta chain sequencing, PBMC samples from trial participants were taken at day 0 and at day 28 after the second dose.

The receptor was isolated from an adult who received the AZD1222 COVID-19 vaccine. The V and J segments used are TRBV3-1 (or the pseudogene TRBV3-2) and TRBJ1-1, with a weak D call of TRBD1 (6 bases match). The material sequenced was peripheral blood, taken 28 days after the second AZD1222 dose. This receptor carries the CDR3 CASNQGGLDTEAFF. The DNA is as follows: TGTGCCAGCAATCAAGGGGGTTTGGACACTGAAGCTTTCTTT.